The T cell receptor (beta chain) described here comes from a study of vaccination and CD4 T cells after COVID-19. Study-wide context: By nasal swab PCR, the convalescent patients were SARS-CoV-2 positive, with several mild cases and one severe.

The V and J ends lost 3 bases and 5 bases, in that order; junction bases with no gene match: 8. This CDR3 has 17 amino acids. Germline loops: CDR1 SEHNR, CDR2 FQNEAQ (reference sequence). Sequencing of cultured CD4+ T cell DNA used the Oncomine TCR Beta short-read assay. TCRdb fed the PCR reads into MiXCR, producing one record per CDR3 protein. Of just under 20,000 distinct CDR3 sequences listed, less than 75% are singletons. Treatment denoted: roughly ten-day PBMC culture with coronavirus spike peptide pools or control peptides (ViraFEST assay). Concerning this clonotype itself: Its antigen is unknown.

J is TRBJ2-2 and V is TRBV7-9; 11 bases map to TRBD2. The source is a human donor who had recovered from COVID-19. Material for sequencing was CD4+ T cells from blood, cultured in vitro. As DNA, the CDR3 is TGTGCCAGCAGCTTGGGTACTAGCGGGAGATTTACCGGGGAGCTGTTTTTT. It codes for CASSLGTSGRFTGELFF. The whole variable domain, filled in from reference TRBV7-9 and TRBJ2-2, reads DTGVSQNPRHKITKRGQNVTFRCDPISEHNRLYWYRQTLGQGPEFLTYFQNEAQLEKSRLLSDRFSAERPKGSFSTLEIQRTEQGDSAMYLCASSLGTSGRFTGELFFGEGSRLTVL.